What follows are 11 T cell receptor beta chains derived from one specimen sequenced in a study of cytomegalovirus exposure and HLA in healthy donors. Primers included in the PCR were 60 Vbeta and 13 Jbeta primers. TCRdb's table, derived via immunoSEQ multiplex PCR, lists solely in-frame clones and lacks some. The sample has 100,000 to 150,000 clones; approximately 68% are singletons. The sample was PBMCs. The receptors were sampled from a young man in good health and CMV-seropositive.

V and J are TRBV6-1 and TRBJ2-7, with 11 bases identical to TRBD2. V shed 3 bases and J 3 bases; nucleotides not matched to a gene: 1. Germline values: CDR1 MNHNS, CDR2 SASEGT. There are 14 residues in the CDR3. The CDR3 spells CASSDLAGGYEQYF. The CDR3 DNA sequence: TGTGCCAGCAGTGACCTAGCGGGAGGCTACGAGCAGTACTTC.

The V call is TRBV7-9, the J call TRBJ1-1, with no clear D. The CDR3 spans 14 residues. Per germline, CDR1 SEHNR and CDR2 FQNEAQ (reference sequence). The ends were cut back, 3 bases at V and 3 bases at J, with 11 bases in the middle. This CDR3 reads CASSFHRSDTEAFF. The DNA for the CDR3 is TGTGCCAGCAGCTTTCATCGGTCGGACACTGAAGCTTTCTTT.

This clone was seen only a few times. The CDR3 here is CASSAQGENTEAFF. CDR3 nucleotides: TGTGCCAGCAGTGCCCAGGGGGAGAACACTGAAGCTTTCTTT. The rearrangement uses TRBV2 and TRBJ1-1, with TRBD1 matching 7 bases. The germline V gene has CDR1 SNHLY and CDR2 FYNNEI. The V and J ends lost 4 bases and 1 base, in that order; junction bases with no gene match: 3. The CDR3 spans 14 residues.

This chain joins TRBV5-4 and TRBJ2-7; D possibly corresponds to TRBD1 (6 bases). The V gene's germline CDR1 is SGHNT and CDR2 YYREEE (reference sequence). Between the trimmed V and J ends, which lost 4 bases and 7 bases, there was a span of 21 bases. The CDR3 totals 15 residues. The CDR3 nucleotides read TGTGCCAGCAGCCTGACCGCAACAGGGTTCAGGGAGCAGTACTTC. Its protein product is CASSLTATGFREQYF. The whole variable domain, filled in from reference TRBV5-4 and TRBJ2-7, reads ETGVTQSPTHLIKTRGQQVTLRCSSQSGHNTVSWYQQALGQGPQFIFQYYREEENGRGNFPPRFSGLQFPNYSSELNVNALELDDSALYLCASSLTATGFREQYFGPGTRLTVT.

The chain employs TRBV6-1 and TRBJ1-1, with TRBD1 matching over 8 bases. Unmatched junction bases numbered 8, after V lost 8 bases and J lost 0 bases. Looked up from germline, CDR1 is MNHNS and CDR2 is SASEGT. There are 15 residues in the CDR3. CDR3 bases: TGTGCCAGCTATTCAGGGGGCTGGTTGAACACTGAAGCTTTCTTT. Translation: CASYSGGWLNTEAFF.

V gene TRBV11-2 combines with J gene TRBJ2-7; D remains ambiguous. The CDR3 has 12 residues. Trimming stripped 6 bases from V and 1 base from J, with 7 bases between. CDR1 is SGHAT, CDR2 FQNNGV, per germline. CDR3 amino acids: CASRGQSYEQYF. The CDR3 nucleotides are TGTGCCAGCAGGGGCCAGTCCTACGAGCAGTACTTC.

Here the CDR3 reads CASSDGGRRAFF. The CDR3 DNA follows: TGTGCCAGCAGTGATGGAGGCAGGCGGGCTTTCTTT. The chain joins TRBV6-4 to TRBJ1-1; D gene uncertain. CDR3 length: 12 amino acids. Germline CDR1 and CDR2: MRHNA and SNTAGT. V was clipped by 3 bases and J by 11 bases, with 13 bases between them.

J is TRBJ1-3 and V is TRBV7-2, with 7 positions matching TRBD1. The germline V gene encodes CDR1 SGHTA and CDR2 FQGNSA. The CDR3 totals 16 residues. V lost 0 bases, J lost 0 bases, and 2 bases stayed unmatched. In DNA, the CDR3 is TGTGCCAGCAGCTTAGCTGGGACAGTCTCTGGAAACACCATATATTTT. Encoded protein: CASSLAGTVSGNTIYF.

This clone has a handful of counts. This chain uses TRBV2 with TRBJ2-7; the D gene is possibly TRBD2 (7 bases). CDR3 size: 15 residues. V dropped 4 bases and J dropped 2 bases, with 15 bases sitting between them. The germline gives CDR1 SNHLY, CDR2 FYNNEI. The CDR3 sequence: CASSADRGGAYEQYF. DNA for the CDR3: TGTGCCAGCAGTGCTGACCGCGGGGGCGCCTACGAGCAGTACTTC.

This clone appeared a few times. V and J are TRBV10-2 and TRBJ2-1, with 9 bases that match TRBD2. The CDR3 totals 15 residues. CDR1 and CDR2 from the germline V gene are WSHSY and SAAADI. The junction had 8 bases not matched to a gene; V was cut back by 7 bases and J by 4 bases. This chain's CDR3 is CASTPGAGGYNEQFF. In DNA, the CDR3 is TGCGCCAGCACCCCAGGAGCGGGAGGTTACAATGAGCAGTTCTTC.

This clone was counted only a few times. The chain combines TRBV2 with TRBJ2-5; TRBD2 matches 9 bases. The V and J ends lost 10 bases and 9 bases, in that order; junction bases with no gene match: 12. The V gene's germline CDR1 is SNHLY and CDR2 FYNNEI. CDR3 length equals 13 residues. CDR3 in DNA: TGTGCCACCCGAGGGGCGGGGGGGTCGGCCCAGTACTTC. This encodes CATRGAGGSAQYF.